This T cell receptor (beta chain) was profiled in a study of long-term antiretroviral therapy in people with HIV. Points from the study as a whole: Clones that expanded before ART (that is, prior to treatment) dominated the repertoire at all time points.

Points on this clone: Its cognate antigen is unknown.

Deletions cut 5 bases from V and 8 bases from J, with 15 bases between. Germline V gene lookup returns CDR1 MDHEN and CDR2 SYDVKM. The CDR3 totals 13 residues. The authors ran the immunoSEQ assay, v3.0, at survey level. Here immunoSEQ multiplex PCR was the method, and the copy in TCRdb shows in-frame clones only, minus some. The repertoire consists of 25,000 to 35,000 clones, with more than 90% occurring once and the leading ten covering under 8.5%. This sequence joins TRBV28 and TRBJ1-2, with unresolved D. The clonotype was recovered from a man aged 30-40 years with HIV. Sequenced here: unsorted PBMCs, sampled around 6 years after starting antiretroviral therapy. CDR3 loop: CASSTGQIGGYTF. The CDR3 DNA reads as TGTGCCAGCAGTACCGGCCAAATCGGGGGCTACACCTTC.